Listed here are 20 T cell receptor beta chains from one sample, sequenced in a study of blood T cell repertoires in COVID-19. This table comes from immunoSEQ multiplex PCR, and its TCRdb copy is limited to in-frame clones, with some not included. The top ten hold approximately 10% of the sample, which has about 91,000 clones, around 79% seen once. The sequencing input was peripheral blood. These TCRs come from a woman aged 80 or older with acute or convalescent COVID-19.

The chain links TRBV6-5 to TRBJ2-3; a weak D match, TRBD1 (5 bases). The germline V gene has CDR1 MNHEY and CDR2 SVGAGI. V lost 2 bases, J lost 3 bases, and 15 bases lay in between. This CDR3 contains 16 residues. CDR3 amino acids: CASSYDGLKGTDTQYF. CDR3 DNA: TGTGCCAGCAGTTACGATGGATTGAAGGGGACAGATACGCAGTATTTT.

The table lists this clone with a count of one. V and J are TRBV19 and TRBJ2-3; possible D gene TRBD1, 6 bases. Germline CDR1 is LNHDA and CDR2 is SQIVND (reference sequence). Trimming removed 3 bases at V and 9 bases at J, with 16 bases between. CDR3 length: 14 amino acids. The CDR3 reads CASSMVRDRKTQYF. The CDR3 DNA reads as TGTGCCAGTAGTATGGTAAGAGACAGGAAAACGCAGTATTTT.

This chain links TRBV7-9 with TRBJ1-1; D gene unclear. Germline CDR1 SEHNR, CDR2 FQNEAQ (reference sequence). Trimming shortened V by 5 bases and J by 1 base, and 8 bases separated the two germline ends. This CDR3 spans 13 amino acids. The chain's CDR3 is CASSHNGNTEAFF. CDR3 bases: TGTGCCAGCAGCCATAACGGGAACACTGAAGCTTTCTTT.

The J gene is TRBJ2-2, the V gene TRBV6-5; 7 positions agree with TRBD2. The V segment lost 7 bases and the J segment 6 bases; nucleotides outside the gene matches: 2. Germline CDR1 and CDR2: MNHEY and SVGAGI. This CDR3 comprises 12 residues. In nucleotides, the CDR3 is TGTGCCAGCACTCGGGGGGCCGGGGAGCTGTTTTTT. It encodes CASTRGAGELFF.

V usage is TRBV6-1 and J usage is TRBJ2-7; 10 bases align to TRBD1. The CDR3 has 18 amino acids. From germline, CDR1 is MNHNS and CDR2 SASEGT. J lost 1 base, V lost 4 bases, and 13 bases had no gene match. The CDR3 nucleotides are TGTGCCAGCAGTGCTCAAACCGGGACAGGGGTTGTTTCCTACGAGCAGTACTTC. Translating it yields CASSAQTGTGVVSYEQYF.

This chain links TRBV15 with TRBJ1-6; 7 nucleotides line up with TRBD1. This CDR3 is built from 16 residues. Per germline, CDR1 LNHNV and CDR2 YYDKDF (reference sequence). Trimming at V came to 0 bases and at J to 7 bases, leaving 6 bases not matched to a gene. The CDR3 spells CATSRDPGGNNSPLHF. The CDR3 nucleotides are TGTGCCACCAGCAGAGATCCAGGGGGGAACAATTCACCCCTCCACTTT.

The genes are TRBV19 and TRBJ2-7, with D perhaps matching TRBD1 (6 bases). The V gene's germline CDR1 is LNHDA and CDR2 SQIVND (reference sequence). V lost 4 bases and J lost 3, with 7 bases in between. There are 12 residues in the CDR3. CDR3 residues: CASSRQDYEQYF. CDR3 in DNA: TGTGCCAGTAGTAGACAGGACTACGAGCAGTACTTC.

The V gene is TRBV25-1, the J gene TRBJ1-1; possible D gene TRBD1, 5 bases. Trimming removed 6 bases from V and 5 bases from J, with 16 bases in between. Germline CDR1 MGHDK, CDR2 SYGVNS. CDR3 length equals 14 residues. The CDR3 region is CASSHGGGRTEAFF. CDR3 bases: TGTGCCAGCAGCCACGGGGGGGGGAGGACTGAAGCTTTCTTT.

The count of this clone is one. The genes are TRBV6-6 and TRBJ1-6, with D hard to call. This CDR3 has 12 amino acids. CDR1 is MNHNY and CDR2 is SVGAGI in the germline V gene (reference sequence). Between the trimmed V and J ends, which lost 10 bases and 9 bases, there was a span of 13 bases. CDR3 in amino acids: CATLRTGSPLHF. The CDR3 DNA follows: TGTGCCACCCTCCGCACGGGTTCACCCCTCCACTTT.

The chain combines TRBV4-2 with TRBJ2-5, with D perhaps matching TRBD2 (6 bases). The CDR3 covers 16 residues. V shed 2 bases and J shed 1 base, with 14 bases lying between them. Germline V gene sequence: CDR1 LGHNA, CDR2 YNFKEQ. The CDR3 coding sequence is TGTGCCAGCAGCCAATTATTGCGGGATCCCCAAGAGACCCAGTACTTC. Its translation: CASSQLLRDPQETQYF.

In this sample, this clone turned up a few times. The rearrangement uses TRBV2 and TRBJ2-7; 7 bases fit TRBD1. CDR3 length: 14 residues. Per the germline V gene, CDR1 is SNHLY and CDR2 is FYNNEI. V shed 7 bases, J shed 4 bases, and the junction held 10 bases outside the gene matches. This CDR3 reads CASNAQGVRYEQYF. The CDR3 DNA reads as TGTGCCAGCAACGCCCAGGGGGTTCGGTACGAGCAGTACTTC.

This clone appeared a few times. The chain has TRBV2 and TRBJ2-3, with D perhaps matching TRBD1 (5 bases). CDR3 size: 14 residues. V was clipped by 4 bases and J by 6 bases, with 14 bases between them. Germline V gene lookup returns CDR1 SNHLY and CDR2 FYNNEI. For the CDR3, the DNA is TGTGCCAGCAGTGGTTTTGGGGCCGGGGATACGCAGTATTTT. It specifies CASSGFGAGDTQYF.

The chain is built from TRBV19 and TRBJ2-1, with TRBD1 as a possible D gene (6 bases). The length of the CDR3 is 16 residues. Germline V gene lookup returns CDR1 LNHDA and CDR2 SQIVND (reference sequence). Trimming cost V 4 bases and J 6 bases, with 19 bases left between them. The DNA for the CDR3 is TGTGCCAGTAGTAAACTCAGGGGAAGGGCCCTCAATGAGCAGTTCTTC. Protein: CASSKLRGRALNEQFF.

The V call is TRBV6-5, the J call TRBJ1-2, with D possibly matching TRBD1 (6 bases). V lost 7 bases and J 4 bases, leaving 7 bases between the germline ends. Germline CDR1 is MNHEY and CDR2 is SVGAGI. This CDR3 has 11 amino acids. CDR3 amino acids: CASTRGYGYTF. DNA for the CDR3: TGTGCCAGCACCAGGGGCTATGGCTACACCTTC.

The chain combines TRBV28 with TRBJ2-7; 9 bases are shared with TRBD1. The CDR3 extends over 13 amino acids. Germline V gives CDR1 MDHEN, CDR2 SYDVKM. V shed 5 bases, J shed 11 bases, and the junction held 10 bases outside the gene matches. The DNA for the CDR3 is TGTGCCAGCAGTCCTACAGGGGGCGCCCGGAAGTACTTC. As protein: CASSPTGGARKYF.

The sample holds a few counts of this clone. The chain joins TRBV7-9 to TRBJ1-2; D not certain. Germline loops: CDR1 SEHNR, CDR2 FQNEAQ (reference sequence). This CDR3 is built from 13 residues. Trimming shortened V by 3 bases and J by 4 bases, and 9 bases separated the two germline ends. CDR3 loop: CASSFADFYGYTF. CDR3 DNA sequence: TGTGCCAGCAGCTTTGCGGATTTCTATGGCTACACCTTC.

The CDR3 DNA sequence: TGTGCCAGTCGGGACAGGGTCTATGGCTACACCTTC. This translates into CASRDRVYGYTF. J is TRBJ1-2 and V is TRBV19; TRBD1 matches 9 bases. J gave up 4 bases and V 8 bases, and 2 bases lay outside the gene matches. The CDR3 consists of 12 residues. Looked up from germline, CDR1 is LNHDA and CDR2 is SQIVND (reference sequence).

The chain employs TRBV18 and TRBJ2-3; D perhaps matches TRBD1 (6 bases). There are 15 residues in the CDR3. Trimming cost V 3 bases and J 8 bases, with 18 bases left between them. Germline V gives CDR1 KGHSH, CDR2 LQKENI. The CDR3 nucleotides read TGTGCCAGCTCACCCGGGCAGGACAGCGTTTCTACGCAGTATTTT. Protein product: CASSPGQDSVSTQYF. Filled out from reference TRBV18 and TRBJ2-3, the complete variable domain reads NAGVMQNPRHLVRRRGQEARLRCSPMKGHSHVYWYRQLPEEGLKFMVYLQKENIIDESGMPKERFSAEFPKEGPSILRIQQVVRGDSAAYFCASSPGQDSVSTQYFGPGTRLTVL.

This clone was observed a single time. This chain connects TRBV30 to TRBJ1-5; D is uncertain. Germline assignment: CDR1 GTSNPN and CDR2 SVGIG (reference sequence). V was shortened by 3 bases and J by 6 bases, with 21 bases between the two germline ends. This CDR3 spans 16 amino acids. CDR3 amino acids: CAWSAPLGWEGQPQHF. The CDR3 coding sequence is TGTGCCTGGAGCGCGCCCCTCGGGTGGGAGGGTCAGCCCCAGCATTTT.

The chain uses TRBV7-9 and TRBJ2-1; TRBD2 agrees at 13 bases. The germline CDR1 and CDR2 sequences are SEHNR and FQNEAQ (reference sequence). The CDR3 covers 17 residues. The V and J ends lost 5 bases and 7 bases, in that order; junction bases with no gene match: 11. CDR3 bases: TGTGCCAGCAGCATTAACATCGGGACTAGCGGGATAAATGAGCAGTTCTTC. Protein product: CASSINIGTSGINEQFF.